Shown below are 8 T cell receptor beta chains from a single sample sequenced in a study of technical replicates of blood from several donors. The assay was immunoSEQ multiplex PCR, and TCRdb's table has in-frame clones only and misses some. The sample shows fewer than 100,000 clones, roughly 90% of them seen only once. Material: T cells isolated from PBMCs. Receptors were obtained from a human donor in good health.

This clone appeared once. The chain uses TRBV5-8 and TRBJ1-4; TRBD1 aligns across 9 bases. CDR3 length equals 15 residues. Looked up from germline, CDR1 is SGHTS and CDR2 is YDEGEE. V lost 4 bases and J lost 8; bases outside the gene matches: 9. CDR3 DNA: TGTGCCAGCAGCCGGGGACAGGGCCGAGGCGAAAAACTGTTTTTT. This translates into CASSRGQGRGEKLFF.

A remark on this clone: In the same sample, other DNA sequences code for this CDR3. The genes are TRBV6-5 and TRBJ1-2, with D perhaps matching TRBD1 (5 bases). V was pared by 5 bases and J by 7 bases, with 11 bases between. CDR3 length: 12 amino acids. CDR1 is MNHEY, CDR2 SVGAGI, per germline. Here the CDR3 reads CASSPDSRGYTF. CDR3 bases: TGTGCCAGCAGTCCAGACAGTCGTGGCTACACCTTC.

The chain has TRBV9 and TRBJ2-1; 9 nucleotides line up with TRBD1. Trimming at V came to 4 bases and at J to 8 bases, leaving 13 bases not matched to a gene. The CDR3 length is 16 residues. Germline assignment: CDR1 SGDLS and CDR2 YYNGEE. The CDR3 coding sequence is TGTGCCAGCAGCTCCCACTCGGGACAGGGCTCCCATGAGCAGTTCTTC. Its translation: CASSSHSGQGSHEQFF.

In this sample, this clone turned up once. V gene TRBV7-8 combines with J gene TRBJ1-2, with D maybe TRBD1 (6 bases). This CDR3 comprises 16 residues. The V end lost 3 bases, the J end lost 8 bases, and 22 bases lay between the germline ends. CDR1 and CDR2 (germline): SGHVS, FQNEAQ. The CDR3 DNA is TGTGCCAGCAGCTTCCCAGAGGACAGTATCCTTCGCGGCTACACCTTC. Translation gives CASSFPEDSILRGYTF.

The rearrangement links TRBV6-6 to TRBJ2-2; unclear D gene. Trimming removed 2 bases at V and 7 bases at J, with 5 bases between. The length of the CDR3 is 12 residues. Looked up from germline, CDR1 is MNHNY and CDR2 is SVGAGI (reference sequence). This CDR3 reads CASSYINGELFF. The DNA for the CDR3 is TGTGCCAGCAGTTACATCAACGGGGAGCTGTTTTTT.

Here the CDR3 reads CASSKLPLWNTEAFF. CDR3 coding DNA: TGTGCCAGCAGTAAACTCCCGCTCTGGAACACTGAAGCTTTCTTT. This chain uses TRBV7-8 with TRBJ1-1; D gene unclear. CDR3 size: 15 residues. V was pared by 6 bases and J by 1 base, with 15 bases between. CDR1 and CDR2 from the germline V gene are SGHVS and FQNEAQ.

The chain has TRBV19 and TRBJ2-7, with D perhaps TRBD2 (6 bases). This CDR3 is built from 13 residues. The V and J ends lost 5 bases and 5 bases respectively, with 13 bases between them. Germline V gene data show CDR1 as LNHDA and CDR2 as SQIVND (reference sequence). The CDR3 sequence is CASSSDYEDEQYF. The DNA of the CDR3 is TGTGCCAGTAGTTCGGACTACGAGGACGAGCAGTACTTC.

The chain joins TRBV7-9 to TRBJ1-1; perhaps TRBD1 as D (6 bases). This CDR3 has 16 amino acids. Deletions cut 5 bases from V and 0 bases from J, with 16 bases between. The germline gives CDR1 SEHNR, CDR2 FQNEAQ (reference sequence). CDR3 residues: CASSALFGQMNTEAFF. The CDR3 DNA sequence: TGTGCCAGCAGCGCGTTATTTGGACAGATGAACACTGAAGCTTTCTTT.